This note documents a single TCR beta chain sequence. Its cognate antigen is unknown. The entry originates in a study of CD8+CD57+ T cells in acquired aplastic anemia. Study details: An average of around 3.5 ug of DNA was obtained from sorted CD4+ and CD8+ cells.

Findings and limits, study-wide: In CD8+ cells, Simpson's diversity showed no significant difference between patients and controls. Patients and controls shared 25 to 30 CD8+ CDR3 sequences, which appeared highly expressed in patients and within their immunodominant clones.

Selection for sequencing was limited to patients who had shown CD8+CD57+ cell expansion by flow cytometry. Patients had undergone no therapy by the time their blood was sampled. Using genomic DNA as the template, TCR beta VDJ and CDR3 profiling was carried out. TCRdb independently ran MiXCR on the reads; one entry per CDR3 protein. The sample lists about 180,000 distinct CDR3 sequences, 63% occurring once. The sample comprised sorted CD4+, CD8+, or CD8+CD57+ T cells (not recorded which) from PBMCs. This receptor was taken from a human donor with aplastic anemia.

CDR3 nucleotide sequence: TGTGCCAGCAGCTTAGCACCAGGGTTTTCGGAGACCCAGTACTTC. Amino acids: CASSLAPGFSETQYF. The V call is TRBV7-2, the J call TRBJ2-5; tentatively, D is TRBD1 (5 bases). The CDR3 has 15 amino acids. In germline, CDR1 is SGHTA, CDR2 FQGNSA. Trimming stripped 0 bases from V and 5 bases from J, with 13 bases between.